Below, one TCR beta chain is given with its context. Antigen specificity is unknown. The data belong to a study of cytomegalovirus exposure and HLA in healthy donors. Study conclusions and caveats: As a later analysis revealed, most CMV-associated TCR beta chains appeared HLA-restricted. The number of N-insertions in an Asian-associated ancestry cluster was reportedly below the approximately 600-donor mean in a later analysis. In a later analysis, TCR beta V- and J-gene trimming was associated with a missense DCLRE1C variant. HLA-A and HLA-B allele assignments for most subjects were reportedly predicted accurately using TCR beta sequences.

PCR involved 60 Vbeta and 13 Jbeta primers. The data were produced by immunoSEQ multiplex PCR, yet TCRdb's version contains in-frame clones alone and is incomplete. The repertoire holds some 120,000 clones, approximately 81% seen once, with under 5% in the top ten. The source is a woman aged 25 to 39 in good health and CMV-seronegative. Sequenced input: PBMCs.

CDR3 nucleotides: TGTGCCAGCAAAACCCAAGGGACAGGAAGGTCCTACGAGCAGTACTTC. Amino acid sequence: CASKTQGTGRSYEQYF. The chain uses TRBV28 and TRBJ2-7; TRBD1 aligns across 8 bases. Trimming at V came to 7 bases and at J to 1 base, leaving 12 bases not matched to a gene. Germline V CDR1 and CDR2: MDHEN, SYDVKM. The CDR3 runs 16 residues.